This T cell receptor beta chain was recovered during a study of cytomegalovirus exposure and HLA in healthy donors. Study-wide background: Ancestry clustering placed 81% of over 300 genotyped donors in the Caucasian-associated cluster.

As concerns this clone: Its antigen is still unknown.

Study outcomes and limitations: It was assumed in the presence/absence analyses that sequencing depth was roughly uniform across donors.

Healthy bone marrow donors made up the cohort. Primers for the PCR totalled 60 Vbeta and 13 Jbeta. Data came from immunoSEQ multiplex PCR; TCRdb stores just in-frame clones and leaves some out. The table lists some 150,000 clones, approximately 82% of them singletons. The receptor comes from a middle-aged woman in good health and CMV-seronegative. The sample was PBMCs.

The DNA of the CDR3 is TGTGCCAGCAGCTTAGCGGCTAGCGAGCAGTACTTC. Protein: CASSLAASEQYF. J is TRBJ2-7 and V is TRBV7-6; no firm D call. This CDR3 is built from 12 residues. V was clipped by 0 bases and J by 6 bases, with 6 bases between them. Per germline, CDR1 SGHVS and CDR2 FNYEAQ. The variable domain in full, completed from reference TRBV7-6 and TRBJ2-7, reads GAGVSQSPRYKVTKRGQDVALRCDPISGHVSLYWYRQALGQGPEFLTYFNYEAQQDKSGLPNDRFSAERPEGSISTLTIQRTEQRDSAMYRCASSLAASEQYFGPGTRLTVT.